The 24 T cell receptor beta chains reported below all come from one sample, sequenced in a study of T cell responses to AZD1222 COVID-19 vaccine. Clones were sequenced by immunoSEQ multiplex PCR, and TCRdb holds only the in-frame ones, with some missing. The repertoire has 130,000 to 150,000 clones, 80% to 85% of them found once; the top ten carry around 4.1%. The sequencing here drew on peripheral blood, taken on day 0 of MenACWY control vaccination. The receptors here all came from an adult in good health.

The rearrangement links TRBV7-9 to TRBJ1-1; D is undetermined. The CDR3 totals 14 residues. Trimming shortened V by 2 bases and J by 2 bases, and 9 bases separated the two germline ends. Germline V CDR1 and CDR2: SEHNR, FQNEAQ (reference sequence). Written as DNA, the CDR3 is TGTGCCAGCAGCTTAACCCAGATAAACACTGAAGCTTTCTTT. It translates to CASSLTQINTEAFF.

The genes are TRBV2 and TRBJ2-3; 11 bases line up with TRBD2. The junction had 10 bases not matched to a gene; V was cut back by 4 bases and J by 7 bases. Germline V gene data show CDR1 as SNHLY and CDR2 as FYNNEI. This CDR3 has 16 residues. In nucleotides, the CDR3 is TGTGCCAGCAGTGGCCTTGGTAGCGGGGGGGCAAATACGCAGTATTTT. Translating it yields CASSGLGSGGANTQYF.

The chain joins TRBV4-1 to TRBJ1-2; 8 bases map to TRBD1. The ends lost 0 bases at V and 3 bases at J; junction bases unmatched: 18. The CDR3 loop spans 20 amino acids. The germline V gene encodes CDR1 MGHRA and CDR2 YSYEKL. The CDR3: CASSQDTGGQGRVDYYGYTF. The CDR3 region has the DNA TGCGCCAGCAGCCAAGATACGGGTGGACAGGGAAGAGTAGATTACTATGGCTACACCTTC.

This chain joins TRBV18 and TRBJ1-6, with D possibly matching TRBD1 (6 bases). Germline V gene data show CDR1 as KGHSH and CDR2 as LQKENI. The CDR3 totals 14 residues. The ends were cut back, 2 bases at V and 7 bases at J, with 9 bases in the middle. The CDR3 spells CASSPGQSNSPLHF. CDR3 in DNA: TGTGCCAGCTCACCAGGACAGTCGAATTCACCCCTCCACTTT.

The chain has TRBV29-1 and TRBJ2-2; D may be TRBD1 (5 bases). V was clipped by 6 bases and J by 4 bases, with 12 bases between them. The CDR3 spans 13 residues. Germline V lookup: CDR1 SQVTM, CDR2 ANQGSEA. CDR3 sequence: CSVTTASTGELFF. The DNA of the CDR3 is TGCAGCGTGACGACAGCCTCCACCGGGGAGCTGTTTTTT.

The table lists this clone with a count of one. The sample contains more than one DNA sequence encoding this CDR3. The chain has TRBV6-5 and TRBJ1-2; D is uncertain. The length of the CDR3 is 13 residues. The V gene's germline CDR1 is MNHEY and CDR2 SVGAGI. V was cut by 2 bases and J by 2 bases, with 6 bases left in between. This chain's CDR3 is CASSYNRNYGYTF. The CDR3 nucleotides are TGTGCCAGCAGTTACAACAGAAACTATGGCTACACCTTC.

The CDR3 loop reads CAGPGQGAFYEQYF. The CDR3 DNA reads TGTGCCGGCCCGGGACAGGGGGCTTTCTACGAGCAGTACTTC. The chain recombines TRBV12-1 with TRBJ2-7; the listed D gene, TRBD1, was not tested against the DNA. TRBV12-1 is described as a pseudogene. CDR3 length: 14 amino acids.

For this clone: Within the sample, other DNA sequences also encode this same CDR3. The gene calls are TRBV10-1 and TRBJ2-3; TRBD2 agrees at 8 bases. The junction had 5 bases not matched to a gene; V was cut back by 3 bases and J by 6 bases. The CDR3 consists of 14 residues. Germline loops: CDR1 WNHNN, CDR2 SYGVQD (reference sequence). The CDR3: CASSDGGEADTQYF. The CDR3 DNA reads TGCGCCAGCAGTGACGGGGGGGAGGCGGATACGCAGTATTTT.

In this sample, this clone turned up a few times. The chain recombines TRBV10-3 with TRBJ1-5; D unclear. The CDR3 consists of 12 residues. The V gene's germline CDR1 is ENHRY and CDR2 SYGVKD. The V and J ends lost 6 bases and 4 bases respectively, with 7 bases between them. CDR3 in DNA: TGTGCCATCAGCCCGGTAAATCAGCCCCAGCATTTT. Translation gives CAISPVNQPQHF.

The count of this clone is one. V usage is TRBV5-6 and J usage is TRBJ2-7; D is ambiguous. The CDR3 is 14 amino acids. The V gene lost 5 bases and the J gene lost 1 base, with 13 bases spanning the gap. CDR1 SGHDT and CDR2 YYEEEE come from the germline V gene. DNA of the CDR3: TGTGCCAGCAGGCGGACGGGTGATTCCTACGAGCAGTACGTC. This gives the protein CASRRTGDSYEQYV.

The chain uses TRBV6-5 and TRBJ2-5, with a weak D call TRBD2 (6 bases). Germline CDR1 is MNHEY and CDR2 is SVGAGI. The CDR3 runs to 13 residues. The V end lost 10 bases, the J end lost 1 base, and 13 bases lay between the germline ends. The CDR3, as DNA: TGTGCCACCAAGGAGGGGTCCCAAGAGACCCAGTACTTC. Its translation is CATKEGSQETQYF.

The chain employs TRBV11-2 and TRBJ2-5, with D perhaps being TRBD1 or TRBD2 (5 bases each). This CDR3 contains 15 residues. Germline lookup yields CDR1 SGHAT and CDR2 FQNNGV. The V and J ends lost 2 bases and 3 bases respectively, with 13 bases between them. The CDR3 nucleotides are TGTGCCAGCAGCTTACGGACCGGGGCTGAAGAGACCCAGTACTTC. Its protein product is CASSLRTGAEETQYF.

This chain links TRBV6-1 with TRBJ2-2, with 9 nucleotides matching TRBD2. The germline CDR1 and CDR2 sequences are MNHNS and SASEGT. J was trimmed by 3 bases and V by 1 base; bases with no gene match: 0. This CDR3 comprises 15 residues. The CDR3: CASSEVAGDTGELFF. In nucleotides, the CDR3 is TGTGCCAGCAGTGAAGTAGCGGGGGACACCGGGGAGCTGTTTTTT.

The V gene is TRBV14, the J gene TRBJ1-1, with 9 bases fitting TRBD1. CDR1 and CDR2 (germline): SGHDN, FVKESK. The CDR3 totals 16 residues. Germline trimming cut 4 bases from V and 0 bases from J; bases unmatched to any gene: 6. The CDR3 here is CASSLGTGHLNTEAFF. CDR3 nucleotides: TGTGCCAGCAGCCTCGGGACAGGGCATTTGAACACTGAAGCTTTCTTT.

V gene TRBV11-2 combines with J gene TRBJ1-1; weak D call: TRBD1 (5 bases). Germline CDR1 reads SGHAT; CDR2 reads FQNNGV. This CDR3 contains 13 residues. V lost 3 bases to trimming and J lost 5 bases, with 10 bases between them. The CDR3 spells CASSFGGNTEAFF. The CDR3 DNA reads as TGTGCCAGCAGCTTCGGGGGAAATACTGAAGCTTTCTTT.

This clone was recorded a few times. V is TRBV10-3 and J is TRBJ1-2; 7 bases map to TRBD1. Losses at the gene ends were 0 bases for V and 6 bases for J; bases not matched to a gene: 7. The V gene's germline CDR1 is ENHRY and CDR2 SYGVKD. CDR3 length: 15 amino acids. CDR3 protein: CAISESTRTGDGYTF. The CDR3 DNA reads TGTGCCATCAGTGAGTCTACCCGGACAGGAGATGGCTACACCTTC.

V and J are TRBV9 and TRBJ2-1; tentative D call: TRBD2 (5 bases). Germline CDR1 reads SGDLS; CDR2 reads YYNGEE. V lost 4 bases to trimming and J lost 4 bases, with 15 bases between them. This CDR3 region has 15 residues. The CDR3 protein is CASSPDPGKYNEQFF. CDR3 in DNA: TGTGCCAGCAGCCCCGACCCGGGAAAGTACAATGAGCAGTTCTTC.

The gene calls are TRBV7-9 and TRBJ1-3; D gene uncertain. Germline lookup yields CDR1 SEHNR and CDR2 FQNEAQ (reference sequence). V was cut by 4 bases and J by 0 bases, with 4 bases left in between. CDR3 length equals 13 residues. CDR3 bases: TGTGCCAGCAGCTCCACCTCTGGAAACACCATATATTTT. Amino acid sequence: CASSSTSGNTIYF.

This clone appeared once. The V gene is TRBV3-1 (or the pseudogene TRBV3-2), the J gene TRBJ1-2; TRBD1 matches 7 bases. In germline, CDR1 is LGHDT, CDR2 YNNKEL (reference sequence). V trimming: 5 bases; J trimming: 8 bases; junction bases outside the gene matches: 11. The CDR3 totals 14 residues. CDR3 sequence: CASSSWDSQMGYTF. The CDR3 DNA sequence: TGTGCCAGCAGCAGCTGGGACAGCCAGATGGGCTACACCTTC.

The chain couples TRBV14 to TRBJ1-1, with TRBD1 as a possible D gene (6 bases). The CDR3 totals 14 residues. In germline, CDR1 is SGHDN, CDR2 FVKESK. V shed 4 bases and J shed 6 bases, with 15 bases lying between them. CDR3 residues: CASSPSDRAPEAFF. The CDR3 coding sequence is TGTGCCAGCAGCCCTTCGGACAGAGCCCCTGAAGCTTTCTTT.

In DNA, the CDR3 is TGTGCCAGCAGCCAGGACTCCAACACTGAAGCTTTCTTT. Translating gives CASSQDSNTEAFF. V and J are TRBV2 and TRBJ1-1, with unresolved D. The V end lost 6 bases, the J end lost 2 bases, and 10 bases lay between the germline ends. The germline gives CDR1 SNHLY, CDR2 FYNNEI. CDR3 length equals 13 residues.

The sample holds one count of this clone. V and J are TRBV7-6 and TRBJ2-2, with no clear D. Germline values: CDR1 SGHVS, CDR2 FNYEAQ. The V end lost 5 bases, the J end lost 4 bases, and 11 bases lay between the germline ends. CDR3 size: 14 residues. Here the CDR3 DNA reads TGTGCCAGCAGCACGATTAAAGGCACCGGGGAGCTGTTTTTT. It codes for CASSTIKGTGELFF.

The rearrangement joins TRBV27 to TRBJ2-7; the D gene could be TRBD1 or TRBD2 (5 bases each). Germline CDR1 reads MNHEY; CDR2 reads SMNVEV (reference sequence). The germline V and J ends were trimmed by 7 bases and 6 bases, with 16 bases remaining between them. This CDR3 region has 13 residues. CDR3 amino acids: CASNPGPGSEQYF. Here the CDR3 DNA reads TGTGCCAGCAACCCGGGACCCGGCTCCGAGCAGTACTTC.

Only one count was recorded for this clone. CDR3 nucleotide sequence: TGTGCCATCAGTGAGGGCCAGTTAGCTAACTATGGCTACACCTTC. As protein: CAISEGQLANYGYTF. This sequence joins TRBV10-3 and TRBJ1-2; no clear D. The CDR3 contains 15 residues. Trimming stripped 2 bases from V and 0 bases from J, with 10 bases between. Germline CDR1 and CDR2: ENHRY and SYGVKD.